A few counts support the clone carrying this T cell receptor beta chain. Its target is not known. This sample was taken from a study of shared clonotypes between healthy human individuals. Study-wide context: The plates for each donor numbered three CD4 naive, three CD4 memory, two CD8 naive and one CD8 memory. Regarding the study as a whole: Clonotype sharing among the donors was expected to vary with sequencing depth. Compared with memory subsets, naive subsets generally had larger estimated richness.

Generated by immunoSEQ multiplex PCR, the TCRdb table keeps only in-frame clones and is missing some. The profile covers about 2,500,000 clones, with approximately 90% appearing a single time and roughly 0.14% taken by the ten largest. Division of CD4+ cells produced a CD45RA+ naive subset and a CD45RA-negative memory subset. After removal of 8 bases from V and 2 bases from J, the junction contained 11 bases not matched to a gene. The CDR3 has 14 residues. Germline lookup yields CDR1 GTSNPN and CDR2 SVGIG (reference sequence). The origin of this receptor is a man aged 18 to 29 in good health. The chain uses TRBV30 and TRBJ1-1; 7 bases fit TRBD1. The sequencing input was naive CD4+ T cells sorted from blood. Stated subset: CD45RA+ positively selected. CDR3 amino acids: CARKEGQLNTEAFF. DNA for the CDR3: TGTGCCCGAAAAGAGGGACAGTTAAACACTGAAGCTTTCTTT. The full variable domain, with the rest looked up from reference TRBV30 and TRBJ1-1, is SQTIHQWPATLVQPVGSPLSLECTVEGTSNPNLYWYRQAAGRGLQLLFYSVGIGQISSEVPQNLSASRPQDRQFILSSKKLLLSDSGFYLCARKEGQLNTEAFFGQGTRLTVV.